This T cell receptor beta chain was sequenced for a study of a mutant IDH1 vaccine in newly diagnosed glioma (dated by TCRdb to about 2021). At the level of the whole study: Eight vaccinations were administered to patients in weeks 1, 3, 5, 7, 11, 15, 19 and 23, corresponding to visits V03 through V10. Vaccination began 4-6 weeks after radiotherapy alone, or alongside temozolomide cycles in the chemotherapy-containing groups. For exploratory analyses, longitudinal TCRB deep sequencing was carried out in roughly 23 treated patients wherever samples were available. Prior to enrollment, patients had been given standard therapy consisting of radiotherapy alone, temozolomide alone, or radiochemotherapy with temozolomide, with the combination given to most patients. Of the 32 patients who were treated, about 62% were male and approximately 38% were female, and the mean age was around 41 years. Six visits were used for peripheral blood collection: V03 (baseline), V05, V07, V10, V12 and V13. The paper as a whole reports these results and caveats: Immune responses induced by the vaccine were seen in roughly 95% of patients across multiple MHC alleles. Availability determined which PBMC samples were chosen for TCRB deep sequencing. According to the authors, sample limitations meant that analyses of patient blood samples could not be reproduced. No apparent relationship was observed between pseudoprogression and alterations in the top peripheral T cell clonotypes detected by TCRB sequencing.

Of note for this clone: Its cognate antigen has yet to be identified. No much larger clone exists at a distance of one base, and base qualities are not known.

This sample's time point label indicates: week 5, during vaccination. A 20-mer mutant IDH1 peptide at 300 micrograms in Montanide made up each vaccine dose, which was injected subcutaneously together with topical imiquimod. Donors had newly diagnosed WHO grade 3 or 4 IDH1-mutant astrocytomas with loss of nuclear ATRX. The samples were drawn from NOA16, a multicentre, single-arm, open-label phase I trial in Germany that tested a mutant IDH1 peptide vaccine in humans for the first time. Genomic DNA for TCRB sequencing was extracted from EDTA blood using the DNeasy Blood and Tissue Kit. V is reduced by 2 bases and J by 6 bases, leaving a spacing of 8 bases between them. The CDR3 runs 13 residues from the cysteine to the phenylalanine. This entry keeps only the CDR3 DNA: 39 bases, framed from base 1. According to the germline V gene, CDR1 reads MNHEY and CDR2 reads SVGAGI. To prepare the library, the immunoSEQ multiplex PCR assay was applied. Rearranged TCR beta chain sequences were amplified with the hsTCRB Kit following the manufacturer's protocol. An Illumina MiSeq was used to sequence the TCRB libraries. In the paper's pipeline: The kit vendor's proprietary platform handled demultiplexing, trimming and gene mapping. This is the immuneACCESS table as TCRdb keeps it, with only in-frame sequences that have V and J called. A part of the clones is gone; compared with another copy, unresolved V genes explain less than half, and the rest is unexplained. That table is the source of V, J and clone size, and D and trimming were worked out from the DNA. The sample includes around 34,000 clones, with roughly 50% observed a single time. 9.5% to 12% of the sample comes from the top ten.

This clonotype was obtained from a woman younger than 35 with glioma. The V gene is TRBV6-5 and the J gene is TRBJ1-5, and perhaps TRBD1 as D gene, on 5 matching bases. The specimen comprised PBMCs, sampled from a glioma patient whose treatment included an IDH1 peptide vaccine. The CDR3 loop reads CASSYIRGQPQHF. The nucleotide sequence is given as TGTGCCAGCAGTTACATAAGGGGTCAGCCCCAGCATTTT.